Shown below are 2 T cell receptor beta chains from a single sample sequenced in a study of T cells after posttransplantation cyclophosphamide. Using immunoSEQ multiplex PCR, the repertoire was profiled, and TCRdb retains in-frame clones only, with some absent. The sample contains 20,000 to 25,000 clones, none of them singletons. The sequenced sample was PBMCs. The origin of the receptors is a woman aged 55-70 years in good health, CMV-negative, and a related stem cell transplant donor.

This clone was observed a handful of times. CDR3 DNA: TGTGCCAGCAGTCTTCACAGGGGGGGGCGGGAGACCCAGTACTTC. Its translation is CASSLHRGGRETQYF. This chain joins TRBV28 and TRBJ2-5; the D gene is possibly TRBD1 (8 bases). V lost 5 bases to trimming and J lost 5 bases, with 18 bases between them. In germline, CDR1 is MDHEN, CDR2 SYDVKM. CDR3 length: 15 amino acids.

This clone was observed at least ten times. V is TRBV28 and J is TRBJ2-7; 10 bases line up with TRBD2. Germline V gene lookup returns CDR1 MDHEN and CDR2 SYDVKM. After removal of 6 bases from V and 7 bases from J, the junction contained 9 bases not matched to a gene. The CDR3 extends over 14 amino acids. CDR3 sequence: CASSPAGGPREQYF. The CDR3, as DNA: TGTGCCAGCAGCCCAGCGGGAGGGCCCCGGGAGCAGTACTTC.